This TCR beta chain was documented in a study of cytomegalovirus exposure and HLA in healthy donors (dated by TCRdb to between 2016 and 2019). Background for the entire study: An earlier analysis of roughly 500 of the donors reported approximately 280 Gb of sequence data and around 120 million unique TCR beta sequences obtained from around 170 million T cells. About 300 gigabases of sequencing data and approximately 80 million unique TCR sequences were included in an early release covering under 650 HLA-typed donors. Of the 398 genotyped donors, over 65% fell in the genetic ancestry cluster associated with self-reported Caucasian donors. The study aimed to test whether signatures of past pathogen exposure could be identified by cataloging public T cell receptors. The study used immunosequencing to profile the T cell repertoires of about 670 subjects and linked those repertoires to cytomegalovirus serostatus. A separate validation cohort of about 110 different subjects was used in addition to the roughly 720-subject first cohort. The study combined high-throughput TCR immunosequencing, statistical association of individual TCRs with disease status, and machine learning to predict cytomegalovirus infection status. A later analysis re-examined previously published TCR beta repertoires from 610 or so donors and added high-resolution HLA genotyping to investigate patterns of TCR occurrence. Rather than using new phenotypic data, the later analysis identified candidate immune exposures from TCR beta sequences and from how often those sequences occurred across donors. In an earlier analysis of a few hundred of the donors, high-throughput TCR beta sequencing was used to judge whether each TCR beta V gene segment behaved as functional or pseudogenic. Donor age, sex, ethnicity and CMV serostatus were compiled alongside the repertoire data. A later genetic analysis used genome-wide SNP genotypes for 398 of the 666 donors, treating that subset as a discovery cohort. Every repertoire in the discovery cohort had been generated on one and the same sequencing platform. Class I and class II HLA loci were covered by the typing at four-digit resolution. Typing coverage differed by locus: A, B, C, DRB1 and DQB1 were typed in roughly 620-630 donors, DQA1 in about 550, DPA1 in some 600, and DPB1 in 400 to 490. Because of strong linkage in the cohort, five DR-DQ haplotypes were treated as single units for association and clustering. Among roughly 400 genotyped donors of the cohort, an average of about 240,000 unique TCR beta nucleotide sequences were sequenced per donor, around 20% of them non-productive. What the authors observed across the whole study: Sequencing depth was assumed to be roughly uniform across donors in the presence/absence analyses, though that assumption may not hold. V-gene and J-gene trimming of TCR beta chains was associated with a missense DCLRE1C variant in a later genetic analysis, and the association was replicated in an independent cohort. Specific HLA alleles were associated with over 15,000 TCR beta sequences at a false discovery rate of 0.05 in a later analysis. The authors suggested that the approach could potentially be generalized to other disease states and immunological phenotypes. A cluster of highly shared sequence variants was judged likely to represent a technical artifact of the sequencing pipeline. In vitro tests confirmed that a few of the cytomegalovirus-associated TCR beta chains recognize cytomegalovirus antigens. In a later analysis, most CMV-associated TCR beta chains were found to appear HLA-restricted, with HLA associations seemingly driven largely by CMV exposure. Across donors, most TCR sequences were observed very rarely, whereas some public TCRs were present in many individuals. An earlier analysis of approximately 530 of the donors showed that most TCR beta V segments appeared in productive rearrangements either about 90% or about 30% of the time, which broadly matched IMGT annotations. Compared with the approximately 710-donor mean, donors in an Asian-associated ancestry cluster had fewer N-insertions in productive TCRs, according to a later genetic analysis. When HLA alleles, especially DR and DQ, strongly co-occurred, TCR associations were difficult to assign to individual alleles. Because the 87-base-pair reads could not distinguish some IMGT-functional V segments, including TRBV6-2 and TRBV6-3, those segments were excluded. In a later analysis, the rate of TCR association differed among HLA loci, with DRB1 alleles having the most associated TCRs and HLA-C alleles having the fewest. In the study, some 160 TCR beta chains were listed as associated with cytomegalovirus. Cytomegalovirus status was reported to be diagnosed by the classifier with high specificity and sensitivity in both the original and validation cohorts. A later analysis found that HLA-associated TCR beta chains were more clonally expanded and had lower generation probabilities than equally common non-associated chains. Only TCR beta chains were sequenced in this cohort, and the absence of alpha or paired-chain data limited detectable features. HLA typing was unavailable for some donors at each locus, so association tests used only the typed subset. A later analysis reported that several top co-occurrence clusters appeared linked to parvovirus B19, influenza, CMV and Epstein-Barr virus. Around 16 rarely observed V segments, including chromosome 9 orphons, were excluded from the earlier analysis of several hundred of the donors because counts were too low. Immune exposure information for the cohort was limited to CMV serostatus. Correlated functional status among segregating V segments might reflect linkage disequilibrium, but an unknown experimental factor could not be ruled out. A further reported finding was that TCR beta sequences accurately predicted the HLA-A and HLA-B alleles for most subjects in the first cohort.

This clone was observed a handful of times. What this receptor recognizes is not known. Per-base qualities were not stored, and no clone one base away is much larger. Libraries were built with the immunoSEQ multiplex PCR assay. For the multiplex PCR, a mixture combining 60 forward primers for TCR Vbeta segments and 13 reverse primers for TCR Jbeta segments was used. The CDR3 region of rearranged TCR beta genes was amplified from genomic DNA with a multiplex PCR assay. On the Illumina HiSeq System, the amplified TCR beta libraries were sequenced as 87-base-pair reads. The study's processing was this. A later analysis counted about 76 million unique TCR beta chains across the 666 repertoires, and roughly 9.9 million of these chains were shared by at least two donors. Raw reads were error-corrected and collapsed into unique sequences by a nearest-neighbor algorithm in which closely related sequences were merged to remove PCR and sequencing errors. V, D and J gene segments were assigned by aligning CDR3 sequences to IMGT reference sequences. Each retained sequence needed at least a six-nucleotide match to both a V gene segment and a J gene segment. A rearrangement was called productive if the CDR3 had no stop codons and remained in frame with V and J, and every other rearrangement was called non-productive. Following IMGT convention, CDR3 was defined as the stretch from the second conserved V-encoded cysteine up to the conserved J-encoded phenylalanine. The earlier analysis of more than 450 of the donors excluded sequences that lacked an unambiguous match to a single V gene segment. In an earlier analysis of around 600 of the donors, V segments were called functional above 56.7% productive rearrangements and were called segregating when the between-donor standard deviation exceeded 5%. A statistical classification framework was built to diagnose cytomegalovirus status from the catalog of TCR beta chain sequences. V and J gene assignment, in a later analysis, came from comparing TCR nucleotide sequences with IMGT/GENE-DB human TR gene sequences. A later analysis assigned CDR3 sequences and most-parsimonious VDJ recombination scenarios with the TCRdist pipeline. A later analysis defined each TCR beta chain by its CDR3 amino acid sequence plus V-gene family, and excluded reads lacking a unique V-gene family. A later analysis removed 550 to 700 highly shared, low-generation-probability nucleotide sequences to deal with suspected cross-contamination and a sequencing artifact. In a later analysis, a clonal expansion index for each public chain was calculated from normalized within-repertoire ranks of inferred template counts. Generation probabilities in a later analysis came from a VDJ recombination model fitted to out-of-frame rearrangements, and those results were checked against IGoR. In a later analysis, TCR-TCR, TCR-HLA and TCR-CMV co-occurrence was scored with hypergeometric tests, and a repertoire-size bias correction was applied to TCR pairs. To estimate false discovery rates, a later analysis permuted the HLA or CMV assignments 20 times. A later analysis grouped co-occurring TCRs with DBSCAN, adding TCRdist sequence similarity when clustering within HLA-allele-positive subsets. Co-occurrence clustering excluded repertoires with fewer than 30,000 or more than 120,000 public chains, plus five with anomalous nucleotide sharing. TCRdb's version of the immuneACCESS table is confined to in-frame rearrangements and falls short of the full clone set. An unresolved V gene accounts for under half of the shortfall where checked; the remainder is of unknown origin. That table gives V, J and clone size, and the DNA gave D and trimming. The sample table holds 150,000 to 200,000 clones, of which roughly 76% were seen once. Less than 15% of the sample comes from the top ten.

The cohort comprised around 700 healthy bone marrow donors. At the time of sampling, all cohort members were nominally healthy, though unrecorded immune exposures were likely present. The donor tested CMV seronegative, placing the donor among the roughly 340 seronegative members of the cohort. Each donor provided a peripheral blood sample, and peripheral blood mononuclear cells were used for TCR beta sequencing. The Qiagen DNeasy Blood Extraction Kit was used to extract genomic DNA from the blood cell samples. V loses 4 bases of germline sequence and J loses 3 bases, and the interval between the two ends is 13 bases. CDR1 and CDR2 (SGHKS, YYEKEE) derive from the germline V gene (reference sequence). From the cysteine up to the phenylalanine, the CDR3 has a length of 14 residues. Only the CDR3 DNA is retained, 42 bases long and in frame from the first base.

The V gene is TRBV5-5 and the J gene is TRBJ1-2; the D gene is perhaps TRBD1, from 6 matching bases. The receptor's source is a woman aged 45 to 65 in good health and CMV-seronegative. The sample comprised PBMCs. The CDR3 sequence is CASSRGGADYGYTF. The DNA sequence is TGTGCCAGCAGCCGGGGGGGGGCAGACTATGGCTACACCTTC.